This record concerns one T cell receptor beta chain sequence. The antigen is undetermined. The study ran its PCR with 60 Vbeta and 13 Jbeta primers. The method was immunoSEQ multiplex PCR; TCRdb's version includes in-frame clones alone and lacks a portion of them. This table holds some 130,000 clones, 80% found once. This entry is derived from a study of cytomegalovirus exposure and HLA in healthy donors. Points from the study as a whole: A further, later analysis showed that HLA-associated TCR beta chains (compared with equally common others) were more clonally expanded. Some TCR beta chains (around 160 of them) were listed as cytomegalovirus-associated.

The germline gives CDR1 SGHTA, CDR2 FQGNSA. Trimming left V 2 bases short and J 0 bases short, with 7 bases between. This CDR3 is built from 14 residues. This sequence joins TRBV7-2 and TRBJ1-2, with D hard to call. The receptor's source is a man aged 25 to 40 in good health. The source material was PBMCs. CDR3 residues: CASSLQEANYGYTF. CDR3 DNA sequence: TGTGCCAGCAGCTTACAGGAAGCTAACTATGGCTACACCTTC. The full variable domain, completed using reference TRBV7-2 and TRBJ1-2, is GAGVSQSPSNKVTEKGKDVELRCDPISGHTALYWYRQSLGQGLEFLIYFQGNSAPDKSGLPSDRFSAERTGGSVSTLTIQRTQQEDSAVYLCASSLQEANYGYTFGSGTRLTVV.